This TCR beta chain is drawn from a study of technical replicates of blood from several donors. This clone has only one observation. Assay: immunoSEQ multiplex PCR; the TCRdb copy retains only in-frame clones and omits some. The sample holds some 76,000 clones; 95% to 98% are singletons and the top ten take less than 0.25%. The germline V and J ends were trimmed by 1 base and 7 bases, with 5 bases remaining between them. The CDR3 is 12 amino acids. Germline values: CDR1 SGHVS, CDR2 FNYEAQ. Specimen: T cells isolated from PBMCs. This sequence originates from a human donor in good health. The V call is TRBV7-6, the J call TRBJ2-1; D is uncertain. The CDR3 here is CASSLGRNEQFF. The DNA for the CDR3 is TGTGCCAGCAGCTTAGGCAGAAATGAGCAGTTCTTC.